This entry describes one TCR beta chain. What it recognizes is unknown. In the PCR, 60 Vbeta and 13 Jbeta primers were used. Some clones are missing from TCRdb's copy, which holds only in-frame ones; the method was immunoSEQ multiplex PCR. The sample consists of about 200,000 clones, approximately 78% of them appearing once. The sample comes from a study of cytomegalovirus exposure and HLA in healthy donors. Study conclusions and caveats: The classifier reportedly diagnosed cytomegalovirus status with high sensitivity and specificity. Analyses of presence/absence relied on an assumption of roughly uniform sequencing depth across donors. An analysis done earlier found most TCR beta V segments productive about 87% or about 30% of the time.

The V segment lost 5 bases and the J segment 6 bases; nucleotides outside the gene matches: 8. Germline-derived CDR1 and CDR2 are LNHDA and SQIVND (reference sequence). This CDR3 is 16 amino acids long. V and J are TRBV19 and TRBJ2-3; 13 bases match TRBD2. The clonotype was recovered from a woman aged 45-65 years in good health and CMV-seropositive. Sample: PBMCs. Here the CDR3 reads CASSSGLAGAFDTQYF. The CDR3 bases are TGTGCCAGTAGTTCCGGACTAGCGGGGGCGTTCGATACGCAGTATTTT.